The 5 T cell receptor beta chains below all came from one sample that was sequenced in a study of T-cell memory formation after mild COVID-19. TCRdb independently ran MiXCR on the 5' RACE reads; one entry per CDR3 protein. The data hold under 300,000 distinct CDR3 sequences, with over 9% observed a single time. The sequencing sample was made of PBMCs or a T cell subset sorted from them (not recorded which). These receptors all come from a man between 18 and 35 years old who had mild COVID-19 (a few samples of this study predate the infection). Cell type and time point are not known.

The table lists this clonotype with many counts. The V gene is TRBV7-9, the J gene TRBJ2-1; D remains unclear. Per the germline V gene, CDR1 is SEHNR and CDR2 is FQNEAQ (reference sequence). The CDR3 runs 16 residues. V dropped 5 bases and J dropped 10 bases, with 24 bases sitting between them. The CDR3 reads CASSPPPSLQIREQFF. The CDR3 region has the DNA TGTGCCAGCAGCCCGCCCCCGTCTCTCCAGATTCGGGAGCAGTTCTTC.

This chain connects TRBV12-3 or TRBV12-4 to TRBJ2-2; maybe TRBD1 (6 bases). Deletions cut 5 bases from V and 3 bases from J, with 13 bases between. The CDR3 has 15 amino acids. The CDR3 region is CASSIRDIYTGELFF. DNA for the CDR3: TGTGCCAGCAGTATCCGGGACATCTACACCGGGGAGCTGTTTTTT.

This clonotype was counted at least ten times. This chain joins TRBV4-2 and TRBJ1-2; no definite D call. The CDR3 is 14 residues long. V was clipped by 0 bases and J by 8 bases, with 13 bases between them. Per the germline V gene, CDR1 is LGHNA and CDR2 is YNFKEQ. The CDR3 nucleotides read TGTGCCAGCAGCCAAGAAGTTTGGCGCGGAGGCTACACCTTC. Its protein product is CASSQEVWRGGYTF.

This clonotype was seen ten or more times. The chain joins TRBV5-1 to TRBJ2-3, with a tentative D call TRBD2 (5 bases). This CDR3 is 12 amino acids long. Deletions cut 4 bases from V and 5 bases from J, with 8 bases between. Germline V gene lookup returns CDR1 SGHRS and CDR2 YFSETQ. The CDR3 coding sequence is TGCGCCAGCAGCCGTGGAGGAGATACGCAGTATTTT. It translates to CASSRGGDTQYF.

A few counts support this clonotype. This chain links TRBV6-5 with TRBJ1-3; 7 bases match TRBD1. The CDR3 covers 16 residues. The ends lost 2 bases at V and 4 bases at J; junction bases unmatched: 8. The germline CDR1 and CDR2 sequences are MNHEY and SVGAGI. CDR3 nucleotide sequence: TGTGCCAGCAGTTACCAGATGGGACAGCCCGGAAACACCATATATTTT. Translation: CASSYQMGQPGNTIYF.